This T cell receptor (beta chain) was identified during a study of cytomegalovirus exposure and HLA in healthy donors. These donors counted as nominally healthy when sampled, but unrecorded immune exposures were likely. This clone was seen just once. The antigen is not known. Regarding the study as a whole: Earlier analysis yielded a pattern in which most TCR beta V segments were productive about 87% or about 30% of the time.

The CDR3 covers 15 residues. Germline V lookup: CDR1 SEHNR, CDR2 FQNEAQ (reference sequence). V was clipped by 6 bases and J by 1 base; unmatched bases: 9. It was with 60 Vbeta and 13 Jbeta primers that the PCR ran. Generated by immunoSEQ multiplex PCR, the TCRdb table keeps only in-frame clones and is missing some. The sample consists of roughly 130,000 clones, 79% of them appearing once. The genes are TRBV7-9 and TRBJ2-7, with 7 nucleotides matching TRBD2. Input material: PBMCs. The receptor comes from a man aged 18 to 35 in good health and CMV-seronegative. CDR3 protein: CASSPDRGVSYEQYF. The CDR3 DNA reads as TGTGCCAGCAGTCCCGACCGGGGGGTGTCCTACGAGCAGTACTTC. Complete variable domain (other parts from reference TRBV7-9 and TRBJ2-7): DTGVSQNPRHKITKRGQNVTFRCDPISEHNRLYWYRQTLGQGPEFLTYFQNEAQLEKSRLLSDRFSAERPKGSFSTLEIQRTEQGDSAMYLCASSPDRGVSYEQYFGPGTRLTVT.